The 27 T cell receptor beta chains in this list originate from one sample, sequenced in a study of shared clonotypes between healthy human individuals. Profiling relied on immunoSEQ multiplex PCR, and the TCRdb table lists in-frame clones only, not all of them. The sample yields about 110,000 clones, under 70% seen once. The sample consisted of memory CD8+ T cells sorted from blood. Subset noted: CD45RO+ cells pooled with CCR7-negative TemRA cells. These receptor sequences come from a woman aged 25 to 39 in good health.

This rearrangement joins TRBV19 to TRBJ2-1, with D unclear. V was cut by 3 bases and J by 7 bases, with 13 bases left in between. The CDR3 is made up of 14 amino acids. From germline, CDR1 is LNHDA and CDR2 SQIVND (reference sequence). DNA for the CDR3: TGTGCCAGTAGTATCCGTCCAGTATGGAATGAGCAGTTCTTC. It translates to CASSIRPVWNEQFF.

V is TRBV5-6 and J is TRBJ1-1; TRBD1 matches 9 bases. The CDR3 covers 16 residues. CDR1 and CDR2 (germline): SGHDT, YYEEEE. Germline trimming cut 4 bases from V and 6 bases from J; bases unmatched to any gene: 13. The CDR3 region has the DNA TGTGCCAGCAGCAATTCTCCCGGGACAGGGTTGCCTGAAGCTTTCTTT. Its protein is CASSNSPGTGLPEAFF.

The gene calls are TRBV7-2 and TRBJ1-1, with 10 bases aligning to TRBD1. CDR1 is SGHTA, CDR2 FQGNSA, per germline. Trimming took 3 bases from V and 8 from J; bases not matched to a gene: 0. CDR3 length: 12 residues. The CDR3 DNA reads TGTGCCAGCAGCTTGGGACAGGGGGAAGCTTTCTTT. Translation gives CASSLGQGEAFF.

This chain connects TRBV2 to TRBJ2-3; TRBD2 matches at 8 bases. Germline V lookup: CDR1 SNHLY, CDR2 FYNNEI. The CDR3 loop spans 15 amino acids. J lost 1 base, V lost 8 bases, and 8 bases had no gene match. CDR3 loop: CASEIGLAGTDTQYF. CDR3 DNA: TGTGCCAGCGAAATCGGACTAGCAGGCACAGATACGCAGTATTTT.

The rearrangement uses TRBV6-4 and TRBJ2-1, with TRBD2 matching over 8 bases. The CDR3 runs to 14 residues. Germline loops: CDR1 MRHNA, CDR2 SNTAGT. The junction had 6 bases not matched to a gene; V was cut back by 5 bases and J by 6 bases. CDR3 loop: CASSISGEANEQFF. The CDR3 DNA reads as TGTGCCAGCAGTATTAGCGGGGAGGCCAATGAGCAGTTCTTC.

This sequence joins TRBV30 and TRBJ2-7; maybe TRBD1 (6 bases). The V end was cut by 5 bases, the J end by 4 bases, with 18 bases between. This CDR3 is 14 amino acids long. CDR1 and CDR2 (germline): GTSNPN, SVGIG (reference sequence). This chain's CDR3 is CAWARARGAYEQYF. CDR3 bases: TGTGCCTGGGCACGCGCCAGGGGCGCTTACGAGCAGTACTTC. Supplemented by reference TRBV30 and TRBJ2-7, the full variable domain reads SQTIHQWPATLVQPVGSPLSLECTVEGTSNPNLYWYRQAAGRGLQLLFYSVGIGQISSEVPQNLSASRPQDRQFILSSKKLLLSDSGFYLCAWARARGAYEQYFGPGTRLTVT.

The chain couples TRBV11-3 to TRBJ2-1; the D is unclear. V was cut by 5 bases and J by 0 bases, with 5 bases left in between. This CDR3 spans 13 amino acids. Germline V gene lookup returns CDR1 SGHNT and CDR2 YENEEA. CDR3: CASSRSSYNEQFF. The CDR3 nucleotides are TGTGCCAGCAGCCGAAGCTCCTACAATGAGCAGTTCTTC.

In its sample, this clone was seen once. The CDR3 bases are TGCAGCACGCTTCCTCGGGGAACTGAAGCTTTCTTT. This sequence encodes CSTLPRGTEAFF. The chain has TRBV29-1 and TRBJ1-1, with D unclear. The germline V and J ends were trimmed by 8 bases and 5 bases, with 15 bases remaining between them. Germline CDR1 reads SQVTM; CDR2 reads ANQGSEA. This CDR3 comprises 12 residues.

V is TRBV25-1 and J is TRBJ2-1, with 8 bases fitting TRBD2. Germline V CDR1 and CDR2: MGHDK, SYGVNS. The CDR3 has 15 residues. V shed 6 bases and J 3 bases; nucleotides not matched to a gene: 7. Here the CDR3 DNA reads TGTGCCAGCAGCCACCGGGAGGGGGACTACAATGAGCAGTTCTTC. Translated, it gives CASSHREGDYNEQFF.

The chain links TRBV7-8 to TRBJ2-1, with D perhaps TRBD2 (6 bases). The CDR3 covers 17 residues. The germline V gene has CDR1 SGHVS and CDR2 FQNEAQ. The V gene lost 1 base and the J gene lost 3 bases, with 16 bases spanning the gap. CDR3 protein: CASSLVWGTPDYNEQFF. The CDR3 DNA sequence: TGTGCCAGCAGCTTAGTCTGGGGGACTCCAGACTACAATGAGCAGTTCTTC. The variable domain in full, completed from reference TRBV7-8 and TRBJ2-1, reads GAGVSQSPRYKVAKRGQDVALRCDPISGHVSLFWYQQALGQGPEFLTYFQNEAQLDKSGLPSDRFFAERPEGSVSTLKIQRTQQEDSAVYLCASSLVWGTPDYNEQFFGPGTRLTVL.

This chain joins TRBV5-1 and TRBJ2-7, with TRBD1 as a possible D gene (5 bases). From germline, CDR1 is SGHRS and CDR2 YFSETQ. Trimming stripped 0 bases from V and 0 bases from J, with 10 bases between. The CDR3 runs 15 residues. CDR3 protein: CASSLGTRSSYEQYF. CDR3 sequence (DNA): TGCGCCAGCAGCTTGGGGACACGGAGCTCCTACGAGCAGTACTTC.

The chain uses TRBV28 and TRBJ2-5, with D tentatively TRBD2 (5 bases). The length of the CDR3 is 14 residues. Germline values: CDR1 MDHEN, CDR2 SYDVKM. The V gene lost 5 bases and the J gene lost 7 bases, with 17 bases spanning the gap. The CDR3 sequence is CASSITLVRGTQYF. The CDR3 DNA follows: TGTGCCAGCAGTATAACCTTGGTTCGGGGGACCCAGTACTTC.

In the case of this clone: Other nucleotide sequences from this sample produce the same CDR3. This sequence joins TRBV2 and TRBJ2-7; D call uncertain. The CDR3 totals 11 residues. Germline values: CDR1 SNHLY, CDR2 FYNNEI. Trimming took off 4 bases at V and 1 base at J, with 2 bases between the two ends. The CDR3 is CASSVSYEQYF. For the CDR3, the DNA is TGTGCCAGCAGTGTTTCCTACGAGCAGTACTTC.

The chain has TRBV2 and TRBJ1-5; 7 bases match TRBD1. J lost 2 bases, V lost 6 bases, and 13 bases had no gene match. The CDR3 consists of 17 residues. Germline V gene sequence: CDR1 SNHLY, CDR2 FYNNEI. CDR3 in DNA: TGTGCCAGCAGGGGGAAGATGACAGGGCCTGGCAATCAGCCCCAGCATTTT. Translating it yields CASRGKMTGPGNQPQHF.

In this sample, this clone turned up once. CDR3 coding DNA: TGTGCCAGCAGCTTAGTAGGGAACCACGAGCAGTACTTC. Its translation is CASSLVGNHEQYF. The chain has TRBV11-2 and TRBJ2-7; D not resolved. V was trimmed by 1 base and J by 5 bases, leaving 9 bases between them. The CDR3 has 13 amino acids. The germline CDR1 and CDR2 sequences are SGHAT and FQNNGV.

DNA of the CDR3: TGTGCCAGCAGTTACGAACAGGGCCGATATGGCTACACCTTC. Residues: CASSYEQGRYGYTF. The gene calls are TRBV6-6 and TRBJ1-2; tentative D call: TRBD1 (6 bases). The CDR3 is 14 residues long. Germline V gene lookup returns CDR1 MNHNY and CDR2 SVGAGI (reference sequence). The V end lost 2 bases, the J end lost 5 bases, and 12 bases lay between the germline ends.

This rearrangement joins TRBV6-1 to TRBJ1-1, with unresolved D. V lost 6 bases and J 4 bases, leaving 15 bases between the germline ends. CDR3 size: 14 residues. Germline assignment: CDR1 MNHNS and CDR2 SASEGT. The CDR3: CASRTTAPSTEAFF. CDR3 nucleotide sequence: TGTGCCAGCAGAACTACCGCGCCCTCCACTGAAGCTTTCTTT.

V and J are TRBV7-9 and TRBJ2-7; the match to TRBD2 covers 8 bases. The CDR3 covers 15 residues. Germline V gives CDR1 SEHNR, CDR2 FQNEAQ (reference sequence). V shed 3 bases and J 2 bases; nucleotides not matched to a gene: 6. The CDR3 reads CASSFAPGGAYEQYF. In DNA form, the CDR3 reads TGTGCCAGCAGCTTTGCCCCCGGGGGGGCCTACGAGCAGTACTTC.

This chain connects TRBV6-1 to TRBJ1-6; a possible D gene is TRBD1 (5 bases). V lost 1 base to trimming and J lost 9 bases, with 13 bases between them. CDR1 and CDR2 from the germline V gene are MNHNS and SASEGT. This CDR3 is 15 amino acids long. The DNA for the CDR3 is TGTGCCAGCAGTGAAGAGGAGGGGTCGGCTTCACCCCTCCACTTT. Its translation: CASSEEEGSASPLHF.

The chain is built from TRBV19 and TRBJ1-5; D might be TRBD1 (5 bases). The CDR3 totals 16 residues. In germline, CDR1 is LNHDA, CDR2 SQIVND (reference sequence). The germline V and J ends were trimmed by 0 bases and 6 bases, with 15 bases remaining between them. The CDR3 sequence: CASSIDGGLWGQPQHF. The CDR3 coding sequence is TGTGCCAGTAGTATAGATGGGGGACTGTGGGGTCAGCCCCAGCATTTT.

This clone was counted a few times. The V call is TRBV6-4, the J call TRBJ1-5; TRBD1 matches at 7 bases. CDR1 and CDR2 from the germline V gene are MRHNA and SNTAGT. The CDR3 totals 15 residues. V shed 6 bases and J 2 bases; nucleotides not matched to a gene: 7. CDR3: CASSSTGSGNQPQHF. DNA of the CDR3: TGTGCCAGCAGCTCGACAGGGTCAGGCAATCAGCCCCAGCATTTT.

The chain combines TRBV10-3 with TRBJ2-7; the D gene is possibly TRBD2 (6 bases). V dropped 0 bases and J dropped 7 bases, with 19 bases sitting between them. From germline, CDR1 is ENHRY and CDR2 SYGVKD. The CDR3 loop spans 16 amino acids. In nucleotides, the CDR3 is TGTGCCATCAGTGAGTCGACTGTTGGGAGGACCAGGGAGCAGTACTTC. It codes for CAISESTVGRTREQYF.

The chain has TRBV27 and TRBJ2-7; the D is unclear. This CDR3 contains 13 residues. Germline-derived CDR1 and CDR2 are MNHEY and SMNVEV (reference sequence). Trimming took off 4 bases at V and 12 bases at J, with 19 bases between the two ends. CDR3 residues: CASSSRLIRVLYF. In nucleotides, the CDR3 is TGTGCCAGCAGTTCACGACTGATTAGGGTTCTGTACTTC.

The DNA of the CDR3 is TGTGCCAGCAGTTCAGGGACGGCGACCTACGAGCAGTACTTC. It codes for CASSSGTATYEQYF. This chain connects TRBV6-6 to TRBJ2-7, with D perhaps assigned TRBD1 or TRBD2 (5 bases each). The CDR3 consists of 14 residues. Germline V gives CDR1 MNHNY, CDR2 SVGAGI (reference sequence). The V gene lost 4 bases and the J gene lost 2 bases, with 12 bases spanning the gap.

This chain uses TRBV4-2 with TRBJ2-5, with D possibly being TRBD2 (5 bases). The CDR3 runs to 15 residues. Trimming pared 0 bases from V and 2 bases from J, leaving 10 bases between. Germline V CDR1 and CDR2: LGHNA, YNFKEQ. CDR3 bases: TGTGCCAGCAGCCAAGATCGGGGTCAACAAGAGACCCAGTACTTC. It specifies CASSQDRGQQETQYF.

This CDR3 is CASSTGLAGAVYEQYF. The CDR3 DNA reads TGTGCCAGCAGCACGGGACTAGCGGGAGCGGTTTACGAGCAGTACTTC. The chain links TRBV11-2 to TRBJ2-7, with TRBD2 matching over 14 bases. V trimming: 5 bases; J trimming: 4 bases; junction bases outside the gene matches: 7. Germline CDR1 is SGHAT and CDR2 is FQNNGV. CDR3 length: 16 amino acids.

The chain recombines TRBV30 with TRBJ1-2, with D unclear. In germline, CDR1 is GTSNPN, CDR2 SVGIG (reference sequence). The CDR3 is 14 amino acids. V lost 2 bases and J lost 4, with 14 bases in between. CDR3 nucleotides: TGTGCCTGGAGTCACACTACTTTGAGCTATGGCTACACCTTC. It specifies CAWSHTTLSYGYTF.